Sequencing of this TCR beta chain was carried out in a study of CD8 T cells in ankylosing spondylitis. The ends lost 6 bases at V and 9 bases at J; junction bases unmatched: 8. Germline V lookup: CDR1 DFQATT, CDR2 SNEGSKA (reference sequence). This CDR3 has 13 residues. The authors made TCR beta libraries by quantitative 5'-RACE with molecular barcodes. TCRdb processed the 5' RACE reads anew with MiXCR; each CDR3 protein has one entry. There are 36,000 or so distinct CDR3 sequences in the sample; 13% occur only once, and roughly 32% lies in the top ten. A word on this clonotype: Its antigen is unknown.

Study-wide results and caveats: Disease-associated clonotypes exhibited CD8+ identity and were relatively infrequent in peripheral blood.

This sequence joins TRBV20-1 and TRBJ1-6; 7 bases fit TRBD1. The sample was synovial fluid, either unsorted or a sorted T cell fraction (not recorded which). The TCR originated in a male donor with ankylosing spondylitis. The CDR3 protein is CSAHDRESSPLHF. Here the CDR3 DNA reads TGCAGTGCCCACGACAGGGAGAGTTCACCCCTCCACTTT.